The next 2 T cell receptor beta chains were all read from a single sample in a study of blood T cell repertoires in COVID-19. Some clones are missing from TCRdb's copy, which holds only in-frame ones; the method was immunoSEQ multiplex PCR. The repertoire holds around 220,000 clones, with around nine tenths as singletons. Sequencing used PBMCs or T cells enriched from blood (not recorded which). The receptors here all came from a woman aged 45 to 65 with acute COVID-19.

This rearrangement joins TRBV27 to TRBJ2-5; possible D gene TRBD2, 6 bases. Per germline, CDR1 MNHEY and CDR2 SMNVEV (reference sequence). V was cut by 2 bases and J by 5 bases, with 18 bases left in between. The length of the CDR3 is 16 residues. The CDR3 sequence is CASSLRSGLPRETQYF. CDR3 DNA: TGTGCCAGCAGTTTACGGAGCGGGCTCCCCCGCGAGACCCAGTACTTC.

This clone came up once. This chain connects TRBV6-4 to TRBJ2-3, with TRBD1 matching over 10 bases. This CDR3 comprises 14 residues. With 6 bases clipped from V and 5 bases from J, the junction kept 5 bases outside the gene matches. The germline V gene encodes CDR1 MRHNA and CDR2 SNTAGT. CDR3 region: CASSDRGRGDTQYF. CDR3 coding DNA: TGTGCCAGCAGCGACAGGGGGCGCGGAGATACGCAGTATTTT.